Detailed here is one T cell receptor (beta chain). Some clones are missing from TCRdb's copy, which holds only in-frame ones; the method was immunoSEQ multiplex PCR. The profile shows some 2 million clones, roughly 95% of them singletons. The data derive from a study of shared clonotypes between healthy human individuals. The CDR3 sequence is 13 residues long. Trimming removed 5 bases from V and 2 bases from J, with 9 bases in between. CDR1 GTSNPN and CDR2 SVGIG come from the germline V gene (reference sequence). The receptor was derived from a man between 18 and 29 years old in good health. This rearrangement joins TRBV30 to TRBJ2-2; D gene unclear. Source material: naive CD4+ T cells sorted from blood. Subset noted: CD45RA+ positively selected. CDR3 sequence: CAWARTNTGELFF. CDR3 DNA: TGTGCCTGGGCCAGAACTAACACCGGGGAGCTGTTTTTT.